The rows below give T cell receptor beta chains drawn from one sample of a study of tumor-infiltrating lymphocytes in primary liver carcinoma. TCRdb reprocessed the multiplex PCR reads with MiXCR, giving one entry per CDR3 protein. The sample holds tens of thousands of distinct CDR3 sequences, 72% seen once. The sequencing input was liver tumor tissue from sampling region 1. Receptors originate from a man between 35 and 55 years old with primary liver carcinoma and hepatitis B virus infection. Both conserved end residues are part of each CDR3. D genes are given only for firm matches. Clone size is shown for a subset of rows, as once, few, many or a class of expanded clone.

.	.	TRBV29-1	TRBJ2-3	CSVGMGQRDTQYF	TGCAGCGTTGGCATGGGCCAGAGAGATACGCAGTATTTT
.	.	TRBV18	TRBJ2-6	CASSPTGGVAGANVLTF	TGTGCCAGCTCACCAACTGGTGGGGTGGCTGGGGCCAACGTCCTGACTTTC
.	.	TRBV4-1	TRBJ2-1	CACSQELAQGGEQFF	TGCGCCTGCAGCCAAGAACTAGCCCAGGGCGGTGAGCAGTTCTTC
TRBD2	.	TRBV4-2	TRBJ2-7	CASSLQPGLAESYEHYF	TGTGCCAGCAGCCTCCAGCCGGGACTAGCGGAAAGCTACGAGCATTATTTC
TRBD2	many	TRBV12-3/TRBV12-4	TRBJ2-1	CASSSTSGNDEQFF	TGTGCCAGCAGTTCGACTAGCGGGAACGATGAGCAGTTCTTC
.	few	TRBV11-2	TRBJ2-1	CGSCPQGNEQFF	TGTGGCAGCTGCCCACAGGGCAATGAGCAGTTCTTC
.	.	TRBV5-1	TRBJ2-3	CASSHRATDTQYF	TGCGCCAGCAGTCACAGGGCTACAGATACGCAGTATTTT
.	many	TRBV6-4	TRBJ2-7	CASSVSAYEQYF	TGTGCCAGCAGTGTATCGGCATACGAGCAGTACTTC
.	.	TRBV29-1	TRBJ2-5	CGVEGQLKETQNF	TGCGGCGTTGAAGGACAGTTAAAAGAGACCCAGAACTTC
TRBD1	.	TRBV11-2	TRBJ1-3	CASSPSTGGNTICF	TGTGCCAGCAGCCCTTCGACAGGGGGAAACACCATATGTTTT
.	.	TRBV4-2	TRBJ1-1	CASSQRLGGGNTEAFF	TGTGCCAGCAGCCAAAGGCTTGGGGGGGGGAACACTGAAGCTTTCTTT
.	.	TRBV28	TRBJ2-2	CASSLAGSGTVELSF	TGTGCCAGTTCATTGGCAGGGTCGGGCACCGTGGAGCTGTCTTTT
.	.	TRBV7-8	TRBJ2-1	CASSARGIAYNERFF	TGTGCCAGCAGCGCTCGTGGGATAGCCTACAATGAGCGGTTCTTC
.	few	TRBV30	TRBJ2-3	CAWSPQLGSRLPVSPDTQCF	TGTGCCTGGAGTCCCCAACTGGGTAGCAGGTTGCCCGTTTCCCCAGATACGCAGTGTTTT
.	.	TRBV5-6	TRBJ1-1	CASSLDSTRGGATEAFF	TGTGCCAGCAGCTTGGATAGTACGAGAGGGGGGGCCACCGAAGCCTTCTTT
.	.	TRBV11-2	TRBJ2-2	CVGSLVVLAGTGELFF	TGTGTCGGCAGCTTAGTGGTGCTGGCGGGAACCGGGGAGCTGTTTTTT
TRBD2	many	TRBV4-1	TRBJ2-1	CASRQKALAGGPDEQFF	TGCGCCAGCAGACAAAAGGCACTAGCGGGAGGGCCAGATGAGCAGTTCTTC
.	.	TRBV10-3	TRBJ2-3	CDISDRAGTDTQYF	TGTGACATCAGTGATAGAGCGGGCACAGATACTCAGTATTTT
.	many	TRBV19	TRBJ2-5	CASRQSGETQYF	TGTGCCAGTCGCCAATCTGGGGAGACCCAGTACTTC
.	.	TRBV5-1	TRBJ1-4	CASGPGSAINEKLFF	TGCGCCAGCGGCCCGGGGAGTGCAATTAATGAAAAACTGTTTTTT
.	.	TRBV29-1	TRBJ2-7	CSVREGCKGYEQYF	TGCAGTGTACGAGAAGGGTGCAAGGGCTACGAGCAGTACTTC
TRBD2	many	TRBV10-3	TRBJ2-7	CAISGGSGSHEQYF	TGTGCCATCAGTGGGGGTAGCGGGAGCCACGAGCAGTACTTC
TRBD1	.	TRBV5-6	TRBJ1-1	CVSSRGQGNTEAFF	TGTGTCAGCAGCAGGGGACAGGGGAACACTGAAGCTTTCTTC
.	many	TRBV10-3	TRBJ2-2	CAAGSGNTGELFF	TGTGCCGCCGGAAGCGGCAACACCGGGGAGCTGTTTTTT
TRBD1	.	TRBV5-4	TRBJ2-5	CASSLQGMAQETQYF	TGTGCCAGCAGCTTACAGGGGATGGCACAAGAGACCCAGTACTTC
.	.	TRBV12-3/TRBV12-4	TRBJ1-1	CASSPSRGSRYDTEASF	TGTGCCAGCAGCCCCAGCAGGGGTAGTAGGTACGACACTGAAGCTTCCTTT
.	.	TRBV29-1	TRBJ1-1	CSVTSNTEDFF	TGCAGTGTTACTTCGAACACTGAAGATTTCTTT
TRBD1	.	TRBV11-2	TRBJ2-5	CVSSFGDSQETQYF	TGTGTCAGCAGCTTCGGGGACAGCCAGGAGACCCAGTACTTC
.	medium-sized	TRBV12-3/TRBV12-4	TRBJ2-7	CASSPHRLSYEQYF	TGTGCCAGCAGTCCTCACAGGTTATCCTACGAGCAGTACTTC
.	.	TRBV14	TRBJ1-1	CASSHSRWVTEAFF	TGTGCCAGCAGCCACAGTAGGTGGGTCACAGAAGCTTTCTTT
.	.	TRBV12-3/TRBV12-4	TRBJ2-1	CANSLLGNEQFF	TGTGCCAATAGTTTATTGGGGAATGAGCAGTTCTTC
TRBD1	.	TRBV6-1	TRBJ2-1	CVSQTETGTYNEQFF	TGTGTCAGCCAAACCGAGACAGGGACCTACAATGAGCAGTTCTTC
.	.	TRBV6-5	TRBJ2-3	CASRPGTSIYDTQYF	TGTGCCAGTAGACCCGGGACAAGCATCTACGATACGCAGTATTTT
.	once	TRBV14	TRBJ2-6	CGNGLTGANVLTF	TGTGGCAACGGTTTAACTGGGGCCAACGTCCTGACTTTC
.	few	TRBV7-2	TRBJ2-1	CASSSQVGGNEQFF	TGTGCCAGCAGCTCGCAGGTGGGGGGCAATGAGCAGTTCTTC
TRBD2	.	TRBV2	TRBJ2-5	CASVDGTSRQETQNF	TGTGCCAGCGTCGACGGGACTAGCAGACAAGAGACCCAGAACTTC
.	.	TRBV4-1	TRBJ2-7	CVSSQEASGEQYF	TGTGTCAGCAGCCAGGAGGCCAGCGGCGAGCAGTACTTC
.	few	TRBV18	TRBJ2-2	CASSPAAIGELFF	TGTGCCAGCTCACCAGCGGCTATCGGGGAGCTGTTTTTT
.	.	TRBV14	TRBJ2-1	CASNLGELIYNEQFF	TGTGCCAGCAACCTCGGGGAGCTGATCTACAATGAGCAGTTCTTC
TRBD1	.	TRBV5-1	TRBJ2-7	CASSFFPGQGAVDDQYF	TGCGCCAGCAGCTTTTTCCCTGGACAGGGGGCGGTCGACGACCAGTACTTC
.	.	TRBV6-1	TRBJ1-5	CASSVEAGVEPQYF	TGTGCCAGCAGTGTGGAGGCTGGTGTTGAACCCCAGTATTTC
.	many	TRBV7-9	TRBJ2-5	CASSLADVTQYF	TGTGCCAGCAGCTTAGCCGACGTGACCCAGTACTTC
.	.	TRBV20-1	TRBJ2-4	CRAPPPGAKNIQYF	TGCAGAGCCCCCCCCCCGGGAGCCAAAAACATTCAGTACTTC
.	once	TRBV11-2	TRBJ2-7	CASSLVKGSSYEQYF	TGTGCCAGCAGCTTAGTGAAGGGGAGCTCCTATGAGCAGTACTTC
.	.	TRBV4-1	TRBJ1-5	CASSQGNQHQHF	TGCGCCAGCAGCCAGGGGAATCAGCATCAGCATTTT
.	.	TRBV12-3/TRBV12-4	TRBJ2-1	CASNLRLPANEQFF	TGTGCTAGCAATTTAAGGCTACCCGCAAATGAGCAGTTCTTC
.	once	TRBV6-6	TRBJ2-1	CASSQVGERFF	TGTGCCAGCAGTCAGGTAGGGGAGCGGTTCTTC
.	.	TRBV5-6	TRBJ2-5	CPSSLREMGGETQYF	TGTCCCAGCAGCTTACGGGAAATGGGGGGAGAGACCCAGTACTTC
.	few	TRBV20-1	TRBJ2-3	CSADLEHMTDTQYF	TGCAGTGCGGACCTGGAACATATGACAGATACGCAGTATTTT